This TCR beta chain was identified during a study of blood T cell repertoires in COVID-19. The wider study: The study drew acute and convalescent COVID-19 samples from the United States, Italy and Spain. In each case, the material was cDNA or gDNA derived from T cells, B-cell-depleted T cells, or PBMCs.

The CDR3 extends over 16 amino acids. V gave up 6 bases and J gave up 0 bases, with 17 bases separating them. The germline V gene encodes CDR1 ENHRY and CDR2 SYGVKD. Per the study methods: Nucleated cell number was recorded as an estimate derived from reference gene primer amplification. TCRdb keeps only in-frame clones here, not all; method: immunoSEQ multiplex PCR. For V, J and clone size, that table is used; D and trimming come from the DNA. The sample yields over 90,000 clones, 81% seen once. The V call is TRBV10-3, the J call TRBJ1-1, with D tentatively TRBD1 (6 bases). Material: peripheral blood. The sequence came from a man aged 80 or over with active or convalescent COVID-19. The CDR3 region is CAISPDSQTMNTEAFF. CDR3 bases: TGTGCCATCAGCCCGGACAGCCAGACCATGAACACTGAAGCTTTCTTT.